This T cell receptor (beta chain) originates from a study of control samples from healthy donors and cancer patients. The germline V and J ends were trimmed by 5 bases and 6 bases, with 16 bases remaining between them. This CDR3 is 14 amino acids long. The germline CDR1 and CDR2 sequences are SGHVS and FQNEAQ. Generated by immunoSEQ multiplex PCR, the TCRdb table keeps only in-frame clones and is missing some. The sample has some 180,000 clones, and its top ten clones hold around 2%. The genes are TRBV7-8 and TRBJ1-2, with unresolved D. The sequence derives from a woman aged 30 to 39 in good health. Sequenced input: blood. CDR3 residues: CASSLNREEDGYTF. The CDR3 DNA reads TGTGCCAGCAGCCTGAATCGGGAGGAGGATGGCTACACCTTC.